Reported below is one T cell receptor (beta chain). Its specificity is not known. The identical CDR3 is also encoded by other nucleotide sequences in the sample. This record belongs to a study of shared clonotypes between healthy human individuals. Overall study: The plates for each donor numbered three CD4 naive, three CD4 memory, two CD8 naive and one CD8 memory. Study-level points and caveats: Lower generation probabilities were found for non-shared clonotypes than for those shared by all four donors.

The repertoire was sequenced with immunoSEQ multiplex PCR; TCRdb's copy has only in-frame clones and lacks some. The sample carries about 1.1 million clones, roughly 74% recorded once. This CDR3 contains 14 residues. Trimming took 6 bases from V and 7 from J; bases not matched to a gene: 7. The germline CDR1 and CDR2 sequences are KGHSH and LQKENI. The chain links TRBV18 to TRBJ1-5; 9 bases match TRBD1. Material for sequencing was memory CD4+ T cells from PBMCs. This sample's subset: CD45RA-negative fraction. The sequence came from a man aged 18 to 30 in good health. Some clones in this sample may be carry-over from other donors' samples. In DNA, the CDR3 is TGTGCCAGCTCGCCGACAGGGGGTTACCAGCCCCAGCATTTT. Amino acids: CASSPTGGYQPQHF. Supplemented by reference TRBV18 and TRBJ1-5, the full variable domain reads NAGVMQNPRHLVRRRGQEARLRCSPMKGHSHVYWYRQLPEEGLKFMVYLQKENIIDESGMPKERFSAEFPKEGPSILRIQQVVRGDSAAYFCASSPTGGYQPQHFGDGTRLSIL.